This T cell receptor (beta chain) appears in the sequencing data of a study of cytomegalovirus exposure and HLA in healthy donors. Germline V CDR1 and CDR2: SEHNR, FQNEAQ (reference sequence). V lost 1 base and J lost 6, with 5 bases in between. The CDR3 is made up of 12 amino acids. Primers included in the PCR were 60 Vbeta and 13 Jbeta primers. Sequenced by immunoSEQ multiplex PCR; TCRdb stores in-frame clones only, minus some. The sample comprises roughly 100,000 clones, roughly 77% of which are singletons, and about a tenth rests with the top ten. The sample holds a few counts of this clone. The source material was PBMCs. The source is a woman younger than 35 in good health and CMV-seropositive. The V and J genes are TRBV7-9 and TRBJ2-3; unclear D gene. The CDR3 nucleotides read TGTGCCAGCAGCTTAGATATGGATACGCAGTATTTT. Residues: CASSLDMDTQYF.